Listed here are 15 T cell receptor beta chains from one sample, sequenced in a study of tumor-infiltrating lymphocytes in primary liver carcinoma (dated by TCRdb to the late 2010s). TCRdb shows the sequencer as Illumina HiSeq 2500. A constant-region primer and ProtoScript II reverse transcriptase were used to reverse-transcribe TCRbeta-specific cDNA from approximately 450 ng total RNA. Three nested multiplex PCR rounds, following a slightly modified ARM-PCR procedure, were used to build the TCRbeta libraries. Each of the first two PCR rounds ran for roughly 9 cycles and used multiplex TRBV1-TRBV30 forward primers together with a Cbeta reverse primer. In TCRdb, the public reads were trimmed at Q25 with fastp and aligned with MiXCR, with productive beta chains retained. Identical CDR3 protein sequences are pooled into one entry, listed with their most common genes and DNA. Across this sample there are roughly 57,000 distinct CDR3 sequences, with less than 75% seen only once. 55% to 70% of the sample belongs to the ten largest clones.

Total RNA and DNA were co-extracted without cell sorting from about 19-30 mg of bulk tissue using the AllPrep DNA/RNA mini kit. Sequencing was performed on liver tumor tissue from sampling region 2. What this sample's cell subset or site label stands for: tumor region T2, inferior pole. The receptors were gathered from a man aged 40-49 years with primary liver carcinoma and hepatitis B virus infection.

In regard to this clonotype: One junction end does not reproduce the germline sequence, and a read error may be involved. This chain uses TRBV11-2 with TRBJ2-2; D ambiguous. The CDR3 is 15 amino acids. The V gene's germline CDR1 is SGHAT and CDR2 FQNNGV. CDR3 nucleotides: TGTACCAGCAGCCTTGCTGGATCGAACACCGGGGAGCTGTTTTTT. The encoded protein is CTSSLAGSNTGELFF.

A note on this clonotype: Its ends do not fully match the called genes, so a read error is possible. CDR3 protein: CASSYGGSSYKQYF. CDR3 DNA sequence: TGTGCCAGCAGCTACGGGGGGAGCTCCTACAAGCAGTACTTC. The chain couples TRBV6-2 or TRBV6-3 to TRBJ2-7; TRBD2 matches 7 bases. The germline V gene encodes CDR1 MNHEY and CDR2 SVGEGT. The CDR3 totals 14 residues.

In the case of this clonotype: The junction and the germline gene differ at one end; a read error may be behind it. The chain couples TRBV12-3 or TRBV12-4 to TRBJ1-1; no clear D. The CDR3 sequence is 14 residues long. The CDR3 DNA is TGTGCCAGCAGTGCCGGTACCTTGAACACTGAAGTTTTCTTT. Its protein is CASSAGTLNTEVFF.

On this clonotype: One end of the junction varies from germline; a read error may be responsible. The chain employs TRBV6-1 and TRBJ1-5; D is unresolved. In germline, CDR1 is MNHNS, CDR2 SASEGT. There are 15 residues in the CDR3. The CDR3 sequence: CATSEIFYSNQPQHF. The CDR3 DNA follows: TGTGCCACCAGTGAAATCTTCTATAGCAATCAGCCACAGCATTTT.

As to this clonotype: A read error may produce the germline difference seen at one junction end. This chain joins TRBV12-5 and TRBJ2-7, with a tentative D call TRBD2 (6 bases). This CDR3 contains 14 residues. Germline V gene data show CDR1 as LGHNT and CDR2 as FRNRAP. The CDR3 loop reads CASGSHGRVYEQYF. As DNA, the CDR3 is TGTGCTAGTGGCAGTCACGGGAGAGTCTACGAACAGTACTTC.

This rearrangement joins TRBV9 to TRBJ2-1; no definite D call. Germline CDR1 is SGDLS and CDR2 is YYNGEE. CDR3 size: 15 residues. Trimming took off 4 bases at V and 8 bases at J, with 19 bases between the two ends. The CDR3 spells CASSPVPLPSDEQFF. The CDR3 bases are TGTGCCAGCAGCCCCGTCCCCCTACCCTCGGATGAGCAGTTCTTC.

Points on this clonotype: One end of the junction is discordant with germline, which a read error may explain. The chain recombines TRBV11-2 with TRBJ2-5; D is undetermined. Germline CDR1 is SGHAT and CDR2 is FQNNGV. The CDR3 sequence is 16 residues long. The CDR3 sequence: CASSQTPGVAKETQYF. The CDR3 region has the DNA TGTGCTAGCAGCCAAACTCCCGGCGTGGCGAAAGAGACCCAGTACTTC.

This clonotype has more than one count but fewer than ten. This chain uses TRBV2 with TRBJ2-7, with TRBD2 matching 8 bases. This CDR3 has 11 residues. V trimming: 7 bases; J trimming: 5 bases; junction bases outside the gene matches: 1. Germline CDR1 is SNHLY and CDR2 is FYNNEI. CDR3 amino acids: CASTGGHEQYF. CDR3 in DNA: TGTGCCAGCACGGGGGGGCACGAGCAGTACTTC.

This clonotype occurred a few times. This may be a read error, as it is one base from a much larger clone. No conserved phenylalanine or tryptophan is present at the end of the CDR3, so a read error is the likely explanation. CDR3 in DNA: TGTGCCAGCAGCTTGATTGGCGGGGCCCAGTACCTC. Residues: CASSLIGGAQYL. This chain links TRBV5-4 with TRBJ2-5, with D perhaps matching TRBD2 (6 bases). This CDR3 spans 12 amino acids. In germline, CDR1 is SGHNT, CDR2 YYREEE (reference sequence). V lost 1 base to trimming and J lost 9 bases, with 10 bases between them.

This chain links TRBV4-1 with TRBJ2-1; no definite D call. The V end was cut by 0 bases, the J end by 4 bases, with 13 bases between. There are 16 residues in the CDR3. Per germline, CDR1 MGHRA and CDR2 YSYEKL. CDR3 protein: CASSQESVTQYNEQFF. The CDR3 DNA reads TGCGCCAGCAGCCAAGAGTCAGTGACCCAATACAATGAGCAGTTCTTC.

This chain connects TRBV6-6 to TRBJ1-5; the match to TRBD1 covers 8 bases. Looked up from germline, CDR1 is MNHNY and CDR2 is SVGAGI (reference sequence). V lost 5 bases, J lost 0 bases, and 0 bases stayed unmatched. This CDR3 comprises 14 residues. The chain's CDR3 is CASSDRGSNQPQHF. CDR3 nucleotide sequence: TGTGCCAGCAGTGACAGGGGTAGCAATCAGCCCCAGCATTTT.

Of note for this clonotype: This may arise from a read error, as a much more abundant clone is one base away. This sequence joins TRBV28 and TRBJ1-5; D remains unclear. This CDR3 is 14 amino acids long. CDR1 and CDR2 from the germline V gene are MDHEN and SYDVKM. As DNA, the CDR3 is TGTGCCAACAGTTTATTTCCGGAGGGCCAGCCCCAGCATTTT. This encodes CANSLFPEGQPQHF. The full variable domain, rest sourced from reference TRBV28 and TRBJ1-5, is DVKVTQSSRYLVKRTGEKVFLECVQDMDHENMFWYRQDPGLGLRLIYFSYDVKMKEKGDIPEGYSVSREKKERFSLILESASTNQTSMYLCANSLFPEGQPQHFGDGTRLSIL.

A remark on this clonotype: The conserved closing phenylalanine or tryptophan is absent in this CDR3, likely reflecting a read error. This chain links TRBV6-5 with TRBJ2-1; D uncertain. The CDR3 is 16 residues long. Germline-derived CDR1 and CDR2 are MNHEY and SVGAGI. CDR3 sequence: CASSYSGTDTYNEQFL. As DNA, the CDR3 is TGCGCCAGCAGTTACTCGGGCACCGATACCTACAATGAGCAGTTCTTA.

Turning to this clonotype: A junction boundary mismatches the germline segment, possibly from a read error. The chain is built from TRBV11-2 and TRBJ1-4, with D hard to call. The CDR3 runs 16 residues. Germline V CDR1 and CDR2: SGHAT, FQNNGV. This chain's CDR3 is CPSGRTPGGTNEKLSF. The CDR3 nucleotides are TGTCCCAGCGGCAGGACTCCAGGAGGAACAAATGAAAAACTGTCTTTT.

The chain's CDR3 is CASSRFSGTGMQGQFF. Written as DNA, the CDR3 is TGCGCCAGCAGCCGCTTCTCCGGGACAGGGATGCAAGGGCAGTTCTTC. The gene calls are TRBV4-3 and TRBJ2-1, with 9 bases matching TRBD1. With 4 bases clipped from V and 12 bases from J, the junction kept 16 bases outside the gene matches. Germline-derived CDR1 and CDR2 are LGHNA and YSLEER. This CDR3 has 16 amino acids.